Listed below are T cell receptor beta chains from one sample, sequenced in a study of cytotoxic CD8 clonotypes in ibrutinib-treated CLL. Some clones are missing from TCRdb's copy, which holds only in-frame ones; the method was immunoSEQ multiplex PCR. Of 190,000 or so clones in the sample, around 70% were seen once. The source material was PBMCs, sampled after 24 months of ibrutinib treatment. The receptors come from a human donor with chronic lymphocytic leukemia. Both conserved end residues are part of each CDR3. D genes are given only for firm matches.

j_call | v_call | d_call | cdr3_aa
TRBJ2-3 | TRBV7-3 | NA | CASSWAVTDTQYF
TRBJ2-7 | TRBV4-3 | TRBD1 | CASSPYGQGSSYEQYF
TRBJ1-5 | TRBV29-1 | NA | CSVDGTPSWLRNQPQHF
TRBJ1-4 | TRBV27 | TRBD1 | CASRSRGLGEKLFF
TRBJ2-3 | TRBV19 | NA | CASSIMRGRDTQYF
TRBJ1-5 | TRBV15 | NA | CATSSYRQNQPQHF
TRBJ1-4 | TRBV6-5 | TRBD1 | CASSSPRTGIIEKLFF
TRBJ2-1 | TRBV5-1 | TRBD2 | CASSQGLAGSEQFF
TRBJ2-7 | TRBV27 | TRBD2 | CASSLLGLAGYEQYF
TRBJ2-2 | TRBV18 | NA | CASSPPGQGGTGELFF
TRBJ2-3 | TRBV7-3 | TRBD2 | CASSSTSASTDTQYF
TRBJ2-1 | TRBV5-1 | NA | CASSLGLWLNEQFF
TRBJ2-7 | TRBV6-6 | TRBD1 | CASSYFTGAYEQYF
TRBJ1-5 | TRBV30 | NA | CAWSLGSNQPQHF
TRBJ2-3 | TRBV5-6 | TRBD1 | CASSSQGTAHQDTQYF
TRBJ1-3 | TRBV7-2 | TRBD1 | CASSLSQGVNTIYF
TRBJ2-1 | TRBV7-2 | TRBD2 | CASSHGLAGANEQFF
TRBJ2-7 | TRBV2 | NA | CASSAPLYSYEQYF
TRBJ2-6 | TRBV15 | NA | CATSRDVSSGANVLTF
TRBJ2-2 | TRBV9 | NA | CASSVQTSQPTGELFF
TRBJ2-1 | TRBV11-3 | NA | CASSSRVSASEQFF
TRBJ1-3 | TRBV7-8 | NA | CASSLPTAGNTIYF
TRBJ2-3 | TRBV7-2 | TRBD2 | CASSFSGSGTDTQYF
TRBJ2-7 | TRBV27 | TRBD2 | CASSVTSGRAYEQYF
TRBJ2-1 | TRBV7-2 | TRBD2 | CASSSGLAGGEQFF
TRBJ2-1 | TRBV7-3 | NA | CASSLNDYNEQFF
TRBJ2-3 | TRBV7-2 | NA | CASSLMLGGATDTQYF
TRBJ2-1 | TRBV28 | NA | CASSLGVGTPYNEQFF
TRBJ2-1 | TRBV5-6 | NA | CASSLELTLSYNEQFF
TRBJ2-1 | TRBV29-1 | NA | CSVETFKYEQFF
NA | TRBV4-3 | NA | CASSQDYTSSLEQYF
TRBJ2-5 | TRBV4-3 | NA | CASSQDPGQGQETQYF
TRBJ2-3 | TRBV18 | TRBD2 | CASVRLADYTDTQYF
TRBJ1-1 | TRBV6-5 | NA | CASSRLNTEAFF
TRBJ2-7 | TRBV15 | NA | CATTTGPAYEQYF
TRBJ1-4 | TRBV5-8 | NA | CASTLSGWEKLFF
TRBJ2-7 | TRBV7-2 | TRBD1 | CASSLVGTGAYEQYF
TRBJ2-3 | TRBV5-6 | TRBD2 | CASSLEREGTDTQYF
TRBJ1-2 | TRBV23-1 | NA | CASSQSFGNYGYTF
TRBJ1-2 | TRBV5-1 | TRBD1 | CASSPGTGNYGYTF
TRBJ1-1 | TRBV27 | NA | CASSLYPLNTEAFF
TRBJ2-7 | TRBV4-1 | TRBD1 | CASSRRSSRDSYEQYF
TRBJ2-1 | TRBV7-3 | TRBD2 | CASSISGSSYNEQFF
TRBJ2-2 | TRBV30 | TRBD2 | CAWTSGRALTGELFF
TRBJ2-3 | TRBV11-3 | NA | CASSSDTDTQYF
TRBJ1-4 | TRBV7-9 | NA | CASSPGWVETNEKLFF
TRBJ1-2 | TRBV30 | TRBD1 | CAWRLRGDTGYTF
TRBJ2-3 | TRBV5-4 | TRBD2 | CASSSQGLAGAQYF
TRBJ2-7 | TRBV7-2 | NA | CASSLGAGEREQYF
TRBJ2-7 | TRBV27 | NA | CASSLSQGFYEQYF
TRBJ2-7 | TRBV28 | NA | CASSLVGYEQYF
TRBJ2-1 | TRBV6-1 | NA | CASSLYNEQFF
TRBJ1-1 | TRBV11-3 | NA | CASSLERNTEAFF
TRBJ2-1 | TRBV9 | TRBD2 | CASSGTSGSYNEQFF
TRBJ2-5 | TRBV18 | NA | CASSPAVQETQYF
TRBJ2-7 | TRBV19 | TRBD1 | CASSPGQSFQQYF
TRBJ2-7 | TRBV7-6 | NA | CASSPRVLGSSEQYF
TRBJ2-6 | TRBV5-1 | NA | CASSLSEVGAGANVLTF
TRBJ2-5 | TRBV7-9 | TRBD2 | CASSSGTSGSETQYF
TRBJ2-6 | TRBV11-1 | TRBD1 | CASSAHRDRGLGVLTF